This is a list of T cell receptor beta chains from one sample in a study of OX40 agonist ivuxolimab in advanced cancers. Assay used: immunoSEQ multiplex PCR; TCRdb lists only in-frame clones, some missing. Among more than 75,000 clones listed, approximately 91% were seen once. The material was CD4+ or CD8+ T cells sorted from blood, obtained in a trial of the OX40 agonist ivuxolimab. The origin of the receptors is an adult with an advanced solid tumor such as melanoma, head and neck, liver or kidney cancer. Both conserved end residues are part of each CDR3. The D gene is left open where the match is weak. Clone sizes are given selectively: once, few, many, or a class where the clone is expanded.

16 . . TRBJ1-2 TRBV21-1 TGTGCCAGCAGCAAAGTGGGACAGGGGAGGAACTATGGCTACACCTTC CASSKVGQGRNYGYTF
15 . TRBD1 TRBJ2-7 TRBV5-8 TGTGCCAGCAGCTCGGCCTACAGGGGGTCCTACGAGCAGTACTTC CASSSAYRGSYEQYF
13 . . TRBJ1-4 TRBV14 TGTGCCAGCAGCCAGGGTAGTCGTGAAAAACTGTTTTTT CASSQGSREKLFF
14 . . TRBJ2-7 TRBV5-1 TGCGCCAGCAGCCTCCGGGACGGATCCTACGAGCAGTACTTC CASSLRDGSYEQYF
16 . . TRBJ2-3 TRBV6-1 TGTGCCAGCAGTGAAGCGCTTCTGAAAACCACCGATACGCAGTATTTT CASSEALLKTTDTQYF
13 . . TRBJ2-7 TRBV19 TGTGCCAGTAGTACGGGAGCAACCTACGAGCAGTACTTC CASSTGATYEQYF
13 . . TRBJ2-3 TRBV7-3 TGTGCCAGCAGCTTCGGCATCACAGATACGCAGTATTTT CASSFGITDTQYF
14 . TRBD1 TRBJ2-7 TRBV7-7 TGTGCCAGCAGCTTTGGGACAGGGGGCTACGAGCAGTACTTC CASSFGTGGYEQYF
15 . TRBD1 TRBJ1-1 TRBV9 TGTGCCAGCAGCGTGACAGGGGTGGCGAACACTGAAGCTTTCTTT CASSVTGVANTEAFF
14 . . TRBJ2-3 TRBV6-5 TGTGCCAGCAGCTGGCGGAGTAACACAGATACGCAGTATTTT CASSWRSNTDTQYF
12 . . TRBJ1-2 TRBV7-8 TGTGCCAGCAGCTTTGCGGACTATGGCTACACCTTC CASSFADYGYTF
15 . . TRBJ1-2 TRBV19 TGTGCCAGTAGTATAGATCGGGGGCGCGGCTATGGCTACACCTTC CASSIDRGRGYGYTF
14 . . TRBJ2-2 TRBV5-1 TGCGCCAGCAGCCCGACAGGCCAGACCGGGGAGCTGTTTTTT CASSPTGQTGELFF
10 once . TRBJ2-7 TRBV27 TGTGCCAGCAGTTTAGCCGAGCAGTACTTC CASSLAEQYF
17 . TRBD2 TRBJ2-3 TRBV5-1 TGCGCCAGCAGCTTGGAGCTAGCGGGGGAATACACAGATACGCAGTATTTT CASSLELAGEYTDTQYF
11 . . TRBJ1-1 TRBV10-3 TGTGCCATCAGTGAGAACACTGAAGCTTTCTTT CAISENTEAFF
13 . . TRBJ2-4 TRBV7-2 TGTGCCAGCAGCTTACAAGCCAAAAACATTCAGTACTTC CASSLQAKNIQYF
15 once TRBD2 TRBJ2-5 TRBV5-1 TGCGCCAGCAGCGAGGGACTAGCCCTAAGGGAGACCCAGTACTTC CASSEGLALRETQYF
12 . . TRBJ2-7 TRBV7-6 TGTGCCAGCAGCTTGTCCCAGTACGAGCAGTACTTC CASSLSQYEQYF
12 few . TRBJ1-1 TRBV25-1 TGTGCCAGCCGGGACTTAAACACTGAAGCTTTCTTT CASRDLNTEAFF
15 . TRBD1 TRBJ2-1 TRBV27 TGTGCCAGCAGTTTAATAACAGGGGGTAAGAATGAGCAGTTCTTC CASSLITGGKNEQFF
14 . . TRBJ2-3 TRBV30 TGTGCCTGGAATGAATTGGGGTTAGCAGATACGCAGTATTTT CAWNELGLADTQYF
18 . TRBD1 TRBJ1-5 TRBV4-1 TGCGCCAGCAGCCAACAGATGGGACAGGGGGCGAGCAATCAGCCCCAGCATTTT CASSQQMGQGASNQPQHF
13 . . TRBJ1-5 TRBV30 TGTGCCTGGAGCTTGGGCGACAATCAGCCCCAGCATTTT CAWSLGDNQPQHF
16 . TRBD1 TRBJ2-3 TRBV7-8 TGTGCCAGCAGCTTAGGACAGGGAAAAATCGTAGATACGCAGTATTTT CASSLGQGKIVDTQYF
11 . . TRBJ1-1 TRBV19 TGTGCCAGTAGTATGGGGGTGGAAGCTTTCTTT CASSMGVEAFF
13 . . TRBJ2-3 TRBV5-1 TGCGCCAGCAGCTTGGAAGGCACAGATACGCAGTATTTT CASSLEGTDTQYF
13 . . TRBJ1-5 TRBV5-1 TGCGCCAGCAGACCCGACAGTAATCAGCCCCAGCATTTT CASRPDSNQPQHF
15 . . TRBJ2-1 TRBV19 TGTGCCAGTACCGCAGAGGGAGCTTCCTTCAATGAGCAGTTCTTC CASTAEGASFNEQFF
17 . . TRBJ1-3 TRBV9 TGTGCCAGCAGCGTAGCGGATCTGGGGATCTCTGGAAACACCATATATTTT CASSVADLGISGNTIYF